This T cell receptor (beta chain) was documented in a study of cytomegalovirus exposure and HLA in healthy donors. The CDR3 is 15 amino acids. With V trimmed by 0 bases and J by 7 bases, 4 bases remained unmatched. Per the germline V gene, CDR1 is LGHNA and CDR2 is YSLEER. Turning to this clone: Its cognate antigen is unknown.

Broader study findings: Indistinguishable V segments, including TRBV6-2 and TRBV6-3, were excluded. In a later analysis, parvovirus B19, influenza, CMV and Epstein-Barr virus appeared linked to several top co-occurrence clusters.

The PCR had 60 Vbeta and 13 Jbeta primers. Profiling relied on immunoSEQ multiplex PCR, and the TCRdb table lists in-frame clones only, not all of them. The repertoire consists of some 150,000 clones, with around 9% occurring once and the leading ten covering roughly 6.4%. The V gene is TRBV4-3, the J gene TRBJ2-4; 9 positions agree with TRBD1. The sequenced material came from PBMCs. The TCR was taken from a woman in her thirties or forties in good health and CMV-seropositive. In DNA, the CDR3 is TGCGCCAGCAGCCAAGATCGCGGGACAGGGAACATTCAGTACTTC. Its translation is CASSQDRGTGNIQYF.